The 12 T cell receptor beta chains below were found in one sample sequenced in a study of T cell repertoires in cytomegalovirus infection. TCRdb reprocessed the reads with MiXCR, giving one entry per CDR3 protein. The table shows fewer than 85,000 distinct CDR3 sequences, with about half occurring only once. What these receptors recognize is not known. The specimen was CD8+ T cells from cultured PBMCs, collected from culture after CMV antigen stimulation. The receptors shown here come from a human donor in good health (CMV status not recorded). Some clones in this sample may be carry-over from other donors' samples.

The sample holds many counts of this clonotype. This chain joins TRBV7-6 and TRBJ2-5; 11 nucleotides line up with TRBD2. The J segment lost 5 bases and the V segment lost 1 base, leaving 12 bases of the junction unmatched. From germline, CDR1 is SGHVS and CDR2 FNYEAQ. The CDR3 has 18 residues. This CDR3 reads CASSLEVLAGESVETQYF. DNA for the CDR3: TGTGCCAGCAGCTTAGAAGTACTAGCGGGAGAATCTGTGGAGACCCAGTACTTC.

This clonotype came up many times. The chain is built from TRBV7-6 and TRBJ2-7, with TRBD2 identical over 7 bases. J gave up 2 bases and V 1 base, and 2 bases lay outside the gene matches. There are 14 residues in the CDR3. Germline lookup yields CDR1 SGHVS and CDR2 FNYEAQ. The CDR3 coding sequence is TGTGCCAGCAGCTTAGGTGGACTAGCCTACGAGCAGTACTTC. Protein: CASSLGGLAYEQYF.

The chain joins TRBV11-2 to TRBJ2-1; tentative D call: TRBD1 (6 bases). The length of the CDR3 is 15 residues. V gave up 5 bases and J gave up 10 bases, with 21 bases separating them. Germline V lookup: CDR1 SGHAT, CDR2 FQNNGV. CDR3 residues: CASSPPNRVFGEQFF. Here the CDR3 DNA reads TGTGCCAGCAGCCCCCCCAACAGGGTGTTTGGAGAGCAGTTCTTC.

In its sample, this clonotype was seen once. The V and J genes are TRBV7-2 and TRBJ1-5; 7 bases match TRBD1. This CDR3 is 16 amino acids long. Germline CDR1 SGHTA, CDR2 FQGNSA. After removal of 5 bases from V and 5 bases from J, the junction contained 12 bases not matched to a gene. The DNA for the CDR3 is TGTGCCAGCAGCCCACCCGAAGACAGGGCTCATCAGCCCCAGCATTTT. Protein product: CASSPPEDRAHQPQHF.

The chain has TRBV6-5 and TRBJ2-7; D is ambiguous. CDR1 MNHEY and CDR2 SVGAGI come from the germline V gene. Deletions cut 5 bases from V and 2 bases from J, with 13 bases between. The CDR3 extends over 14 amino acids. The CDR3 sequence is CASSLTQRTYEQYF. The CDR3 DNA reads as TGTGCCAGCAGTCTCACCCAGCGTACCTACGAGCAGTACTTC.

V usage is TRBV6-2 or TRBV6-3 and J usage is TRBJ2-1; a weak D match, TRBD1 (5 bases). CDR1 and CDR2 (germline): MNHEY, SVGEGT. This CDR3 contains 15 residues. V lost 1 base and J 9 bases, leaving 16 bases between the germline ends. CDR3 region: CASSYLSQGSAEQFF. The CDR3 DNA follows: TGTGCCAGCAGTTACTTATCCCAGGGTTCCGCTGAGCAGTTCTTC.

This rearrangement joins TRBV12-3 or TRBV12-4 to TRBJ2-5; 11 bases align to TRBD2. V lost 4 bases and J lost 5; bases outside the gene matches: 9. This CDR3 has 16 residues. The CDR3 DNA follows: TGTGCCAGCAGTTGGGGGGTTAGCGGGGGGGGGGAGACCCAGTACTTC. The encoded protein is CASSWGVSGGGETQYF.

The chain carries TRBV12-3 or TRBV12-4 and TRBJ1-1; D gene ambiguous. Trimming left V 5 bases short and J 6 bases short, with 4 bases between. This CDR3 has 10 amino acids. This CDR3 is CASSGAEAFF. CDR3 nucleotides: TGTGCCAGCAGTGGGGCTGAAGCTTTCTTT.

A few counts support this clonotype. The J gene is TRBJ2-1, the V gene TRBV7-2, with 8 positions matching TRBD2. Germline CDR1 is SGHTA and CDR2 is FQGNSA. Trimming cost V 1 base and J 0 bases; bases outside gene matches: 11. The CDR3 consists of 19 residues. The CDR3 reads CASSLEAVAGFSSYNEQFF. DNA for the CDR3: TGTGCCAGCAGCTTAGAGGCGGTAGCGGGGTTTAGCTCCTACAATGAGCAGTTCTTC.

The genes are TRBV7-2 and TRBJ2-1; TRBD1 might be the D (5 bases). CDR3 length: 15 amino acids. Germline V gene data show CDR1 as SGHTA and CDR2 as FQGNSA. Trimming left V 5 bases short and J 7 bases short, with 18 bases between. DNA of the CDR3: TGTGCCAGCAGCCCTAAAGGGGCGAAACCGAATGAGCAGTTCTTC. This codes for CASSPKGAKPNEQFF.

The chain couples TRBV5-1 to TRBJ1-1, with TRBD1 matching over 7 bases. The V gene's germline CDR1 is SGHRS and CDR2 YFSETQ. This CDR3 contains 15 residues. The J segment lost 3 bases and the V segment lost 2 bases, leaving 7 bases of the junction unmatched. The CDR3 loop reads CASSFEGQADTEAFF. CDR3 sequence (DNA): TGCGCCAGCAGCTTCGAAGGACAGGCGGACACTGAAGCTTTCTTT.

The J gene is TRBJ2-5, the V gene TRBV7-8; 7 bases agree with TRBD2. V gave up 5 bases and J gave up 0 bases; unmatched junction bases: 12. Per the germline V gene, CDR1 is SGHVS and CDR2 is FQNEAQ. The CDR3 spans 17 residues. CDR3 in DNA: TGTGCCAGCAGCCCGTTTTTAGTGGGGGGGGACCAAGAGACCCAGTACTTC. Its protein is CASSPFLVGGDQETQYF.